This T cell receptor beta chain was profiled in a study of blood T cell repertoires in COVID-19. The CDR3 consists of 17 residues. Germline V gives CDR1 SGHAT, CDR2 FQNNGV. With 5 bases removed from V and 4 bases from J, the gap between germline ends came to 21 bases. The protocol was immunoSEQ multiplex PCR, while the TCRdb copy is restricted to in-frame clones and leaves out a portion. Found here are 55,000 to 75,000 clones, about nine tenths of them singletons; the top ten hold roughly 1.4%. The rearrangement links TRBV11-2 to TRBJ1-3; D might be TRBD1 (5 bases). The TCR comes from a man aged 60-69 years with acute or convalescent COVID-19. Sequencing was done on a sample of peripheral blood. CDR3 protein: CASSPNAVRQSGNTIYF. DNA of the CDR3: TGTGCCAGCAGCCCTAACGCAGTAAGACAGTCAGGAAACACCATATATTTT. The complete variable domain, with remaining parts taken from reference TRBV11-2 and TRBJ1-3, reads EAGVAQSPRYKIIEKRQSVAFWCNPISGHATLYWYQQILGQGPKLLIQFQNNGVVDDSQLPKDRFSAERLKGVDSTLKIQPAKLEDSAVYLCASSPNAVRQSGNTIYFGEGSWLTVV.